This T cell receptor (beta chain) was recovered during a study of blood T cell repertoires in COVID-19. Study information: Samples taken during acute and convalescent COVID-19 were collected in the United States, Italy and Spain. Sources were T cells, B-cell-depleted T cells, or PBMCs; the material itself was cDNA or gDNA.

Sequencing was performed with immunoSEQ multiplex PCR; in TCRdb, only in-frame clones are kept and a portion is missing. The sample yields approximately 170,000 clones, approximately 86% seen once. In germline, CDR1 is LGHNT, CDR2 FRNRAP. The V gene lost 3 bases and the J gene lost 5 bases, with 7 bases spanning the gap. The CDR3 has 12 residues. This receptor was identified in a man aged 65 to 85 with acute or convalescent COVID-19. Sequencing was done on a sample of peripheral blood. The chain is built from TRBV12-5 and TRBJ2-5; D unclear. CDR3 nucleotide sequence: TGTGCTAGTGGTTTACCCAGGGAGACCCAGTACTTC. It yields the protein CASGLPRETQYF.